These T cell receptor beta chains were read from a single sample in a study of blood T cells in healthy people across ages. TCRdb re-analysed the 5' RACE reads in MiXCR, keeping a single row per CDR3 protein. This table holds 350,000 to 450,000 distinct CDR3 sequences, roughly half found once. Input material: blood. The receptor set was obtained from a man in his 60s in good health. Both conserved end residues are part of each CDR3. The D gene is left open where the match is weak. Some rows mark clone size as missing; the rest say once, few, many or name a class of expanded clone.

DNA: TGTGCCAGCAGCCGCTTTGCCCCTGGGGAGACCCAGTACTTC; CDR3: CASSRFAPGETQYF; J: TRBJ2-5; D: .; size: .; V: TRBV3-1
DNA: TGCAGTGCTAGAGATCCGGCAGGAGGGGCAGATACGCAGTATTTT; CDR3: CSARDPAGGADTQYF; J: TRBJ2-3; D: .; size: .; V: TRBV20-1
DNA: TGTGCCAGCAGCTATCGCCCCACAGGGGACGAGCAGTACTTC; CDR3: CASSYRPTGDEQYF; J: TRBJ2-7; D: TRBD1; size: many; V: TRBV6-5
DNA: TGTGCCAGCAGCTTAGGCGGTGTTGGCAATGAGCAGTTCTTC; CDR3: CASSLGGVGNEQFF; J: TRBJ2-1; D: .; size: .; V: TRBV7-2
DNA: TGTGCCAGCAGTTTTGTCAGAACAGATACGCAGTATTTT; CDR3: CASSFVRTDTQYF; J: TRBJ2-3; D: .; size: .; V: TRBV27
DNA: TGCAGTGCTAGACTCCAGGGGAGACCACGGGAGCAGTACTTC; CDR3: CSARLQGRPREQYF; J: TRBJ2-7; D: .; size: .; V: TRBV20-1
DNA: TGCAGTGCGCCGACAGGGTACGGGGGCTACACCTTC; CDR3: CSAPTGYGGYTF; J: TRBJ1-2; D: TRBD1; size: once; V: TRBV20-1
DNA: TGTGCCAGCAGCTTAACTGACACAGATACGCAGTATTTT; CDR3: CASSLTDTDTQYF; J: TRBJ2-3; D: .; size: .; V: TRBV7-2
DNA: TGTGCCAGCAGCTACAGCCTCCAAGAGACCCAGTACTTC; CDR3: CASSYSLQETQYF; J: TRBJ2-5; D: .; size: few; V: TRBV7-3
DNA: TGTGCCAGCAGTTACCTTCCAGGGGGCCAGGGGGAGCAGTACTTC; CDR3: CASSYLPGGQGEQYF; J: TRBJ2-7; D: TRBD1; size: .; V: TRBV6-5
DNA: TGCAGCGCCGTCGTTTTGCGGGGGGGCCTTATGAGGGAGCAGTACTTC; CDR3: CSAVVLRGGLMREQYF; J: TRBJ2-7; D: TRBD2; size: .; V: TRBV29-1
DNA: TGCAGTGCTAGAGGACAGGGGCCAGATACGCAGTATTTT; CDR3: CSARGQGPDTQYF; J: TRBJ2-3; D: TRBD1; size: .; V: TRBV20-1
DNA: TGTGCCAGCTCATCAGGAGGGCGGGGGAACACTGAAGCTTTCTTT; CDR3: CASSSGGRGNTEAFF; J: TRBJ1-1; D: .; size: few; V: TRBV18
DNA: TGTGCCAGCAGCTTATCAGGGGTTAATGGCTACACCTTC; CDR3: CASSLSGVNGYTF; J: TRBJ1-2; D: .; size: few; V: TRBV7-2
DNA: TGTGCCAGCAGCCATTGGGGGACCCCCTCCTACGAGCAGTACTTC; CDR3: CASSHWGTPSYEQYF; J: TRBJ2-7; D: .; size: few; V: TRBV27
DNA: TGTGCCAGCAGCTTTCAGGCCCCCGGGTCAAGCTCCTACGAGCAGTACTTC; CDR3: CASSFQAPGSSSYEQYF; J: TRBJ2-7; D: .; size: few; V: TRBV11-2
DNA: TGCAGTGCCGGCCCCCCCGATGAGCAGTTCTTC; CDR3: CSAGPPDEQFF; J: TRBJ2-1; D: .; size: .; V: TRBV20-1
DNA: TGTTCCAGCAGTTCGATCGAAGGACCCAAAAACATTCAGTACTTC; CDR3: CSSSSIEGPKNIQYF; J: TRBJ2-4; D: .; size: .; V: TRBV28
DNA: TGTGCCAGCAGCTTAAACAGGGATAGCACTGAAGCTTTCTTT; CDR3: CASSLNRDSTEAFF; J: TRBJ1-1; D: .; size: .; V: TRBV7-2
DNA: TGTGCCATCAGTGAGTCGACAGGGGGCTTCAATTCACCCCTCCACTTT; CDR3: CAISESTGGFNSPLHF; J: TRBJ1-6; D: TRBD1; size: .; V: TRBV10-3
DNA: TGCGCCAGCAGCTTGGAAGGGTGGCTGTATGGCTACACCTTC; CDR3: CASSLEGWLYGYTF; J: TRBJ1-2; D: .; size: .; V: TRBV5-1
DNA: TGTGCCAGCAGCCCCCCCGTTGGGGGGAGGGCCCCCCCAGATACGCAGTATTTT; CDR3: CASSPPVGGRAPPDTQYF; J: TRBJ2-3; D: TRBD2; size: few; V: TRBV9
DNA: TGTGCCAGCAGTTTCAGTCCAGGGGGCTTCTACAATGAGCAGTTCTTC; CDR3: CASSFSPGGFYNEQFF; J: TRBJ2-1; D: TRBD1; size: .; V: TRBV27
DNA: TGTGCCAGCAGTTTATTCGGCCACTCCAAAAACATTCAGTACTTC; CDR3: CASSLFGHSKNIQYF; J: TRBJ2-4; D: .; size: few; V: TRBV28
DNA: TGCAGTGTCAGACAGGGAGACGAGCAGTACTTC; CDR3: CSVRQGDEQYF; J: TRBJ2-7; D: TRBD1; size: .; V: TRBV20-1
DNA: TGTGCCAGCAGAGCTACTAGCGGGAGGAACACCGGGGAGCTGTTTTTT; CDR3: CASRATSGRNTGELFF; J: TRBJ2-2; D: TRBD2; size: .; V: TRBV7-2
DNA: TGTGCCAGCAGTGAACGGTTCAACTATGGCTACACCTTC; CDR3: CASSERFNYGYTF; J: TRBJ1-2; D: .; size: .; V: TRBV2
DNA: TGCAGTGCTTTCAGACTAGCGGGGTACCAAGAGACCCAGTACTTC; CDR3: CSAFRLAGYQETQYF; J: TRBJ2-5; D: TRBD2; size: .; V: TRBV20-1
DNA: TGCAGTGCTGGACACGAACAGGGGGCTTTCTTT; CDR3: CSAGHEQGAFF; J: TRBJ1-1; D: TRBD1; size: .; V: TRBV20-1
DNA: TGTGCCAGCAGAGGACAGGGGGCAGGGGAGCAGTACTTC; CDR3: CASRGQGAGEQYF; J: TRBJ2-7; D: TRBD1; size: few; V: TRBV2
DNA: TGTGCCAGCAGCTTAAAGGGGGGAACTGGGGCGGAGTACTTC; CDR3: CASSLKGGTGAEYF; J: TRBJ2-4; D: .; size: .; V: TRBV7-9
DNA: TGTGCCAGCAACAGGGGGCTTCTGTCTGAAGCTTTCTTT; CDR3: CASNRGLLSEAFF; J: TRBJ1-1; D: TRBD1; size: .; V: TRBV6-5
DNA: TGCAGTGCCATAGCGGGGGCCAAGGCGGGAGAGACCCAGTACTTC; CDR3: CSAIAGAKAGETQYF; J: TRBJ2-5; D: TRBD2; size: few; V: TRBV20-1
DNA: TGTGCCAGCGCCGGGACTAGCGGGGGCTATGAGCAGTTCTTC; CDR3: CASAGTSGGYEQFF; J: TRBJ2-1; D: TRBD2; size: few; V: TRBV6-6
DNA: TGCAGCGGAGCCGGGCTGTTGAACACTGAAGCTTTCTTT; CDR3: CSGAGLLNTEAFF; J: TRBJ1-1; D: .; size: .; V: TRBV29-1
DNA: TGCGCCAGCAGCCGGAGTATCGTGACCTGGGGCGAGCAGTACTTC; CDR3: CASSRSIVTWGEQYF; J: TRBJ2-7; D: .; size: .; V: TRBV4-1
DNA: TGTGCCAGCAGCCAACCTAGGACTAGCCACACCGGGGAGCTGTTTTTT; CDR3: CASSQPRTSHTGELFF; J: TRBJ2-2; D: TRBD2; size: many; V: TRBV3-1
DNA: TGTGCCAGCAGCTTAGCCGCGGGGGGTTTAGAGACCCAGTACTTC; CDR3: CASSLAAGGLETQYF; J: TRBJ2-5; D: TRBD2; size: .; V: TRBV7-8
DNA: TGTGCCAGCAGAGGGACTAGCGTCAACGAGCAGTACTTC; CDR3: CASRGTSVNEQYF; J: TRBJ2-7; D: TRBD2; size: few; V: TRBV7-9
DNA: TGTGCCAGCAGCCGTCGGACAGACTCCACAGATACGCAGTATTTT; CDR3: CASSRRTDSTDTQYF; J: TRBJ2-3; D: .; size: .; V: TRBV11-2
DNA: TGCAGTGCTAGTCATAGGGAGACCCAGTACTTC; CDR3: CSASHRETQYF; J: TRBJ2-5; D: .; size: .; V: TRBV20-1
DNA: TGTGCCAGCAGCCGAGGACAGCATCCCTACAATGAGCAGTACTTC; CDR3: CASSRGQHPYNEQYF; J: TRBJ2-7; D: .; size: few; V: TRBV28
DNA: TGTGCCAGCAGTGAAAGGGGGGAGGGTGGTACTGAAGCTTTCTTT; CDR3: CASSERGEGGTEAFF; J: TRBJ1-1; D: .; size: .; V: TRBV6-4
DNA: TGTGCCAGCAGTGATGATAGGAACACTGAAGCTTTCTTT; CDR3: CASSDDRNTEAFF; J: TRBJ1-1; D: .; size: many; V: TRBV25-1
DNA: TGCAGTGCTAGAGATCCCAGGACGGCGACCTACGAGCAGTACTTC; CDR3: CSARDPRTATYEQYF; J: TRBJ2-7; D: .; size: few; V: TRBV20-1
DNA: TGTGCCAGCAGCCAAGGTGGTAGCGGGGGGGAAGAGACCCAGTACTTC; CDR3: CASSQGGSGGEETQYF; J: TRBJ2-5; D: TRBD2; size: .; V: TRBV4-2